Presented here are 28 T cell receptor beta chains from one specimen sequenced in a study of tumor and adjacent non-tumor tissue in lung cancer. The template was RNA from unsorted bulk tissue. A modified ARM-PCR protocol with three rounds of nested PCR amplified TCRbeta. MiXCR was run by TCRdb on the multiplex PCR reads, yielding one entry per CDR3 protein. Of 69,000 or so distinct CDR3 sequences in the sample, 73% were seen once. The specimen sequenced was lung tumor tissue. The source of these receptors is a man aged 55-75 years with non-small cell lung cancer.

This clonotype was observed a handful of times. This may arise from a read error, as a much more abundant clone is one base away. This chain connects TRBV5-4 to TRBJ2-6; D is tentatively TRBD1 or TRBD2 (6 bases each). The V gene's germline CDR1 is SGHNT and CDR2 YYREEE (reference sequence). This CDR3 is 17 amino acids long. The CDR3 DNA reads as TGTGTCAGCAGCTTTAGGGGGGTCCTCTCTGGGGCCAACGTCCTGACTTTC. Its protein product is CVSSFRGVLSGANVLTF.

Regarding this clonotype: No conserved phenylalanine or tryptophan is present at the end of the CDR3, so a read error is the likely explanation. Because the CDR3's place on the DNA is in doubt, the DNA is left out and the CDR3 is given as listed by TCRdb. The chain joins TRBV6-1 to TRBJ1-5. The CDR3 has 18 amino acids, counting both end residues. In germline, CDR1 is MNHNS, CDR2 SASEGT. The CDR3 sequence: CASSDKGPYNHSNQPQHL.

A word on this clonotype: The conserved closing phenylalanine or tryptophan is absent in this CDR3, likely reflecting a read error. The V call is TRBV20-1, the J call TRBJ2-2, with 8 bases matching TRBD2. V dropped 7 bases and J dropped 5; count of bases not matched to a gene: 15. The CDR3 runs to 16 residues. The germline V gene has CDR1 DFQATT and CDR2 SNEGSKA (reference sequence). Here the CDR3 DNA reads TGCAGTGTTACTTTATCGGGAGGGCCGGAGACCGGGGAGCTGTTTCTT. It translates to CSVTLSGGPETGELFL.

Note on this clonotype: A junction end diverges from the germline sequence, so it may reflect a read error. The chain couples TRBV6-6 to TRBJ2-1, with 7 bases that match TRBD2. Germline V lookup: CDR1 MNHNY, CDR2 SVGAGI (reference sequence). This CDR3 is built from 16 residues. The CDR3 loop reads CTSSSPTGGSYYEQFF. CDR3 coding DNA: TGTACCAGCAGTTCTCCCACGGGGGGATCCTACTATGAGCAGTTCTTC.

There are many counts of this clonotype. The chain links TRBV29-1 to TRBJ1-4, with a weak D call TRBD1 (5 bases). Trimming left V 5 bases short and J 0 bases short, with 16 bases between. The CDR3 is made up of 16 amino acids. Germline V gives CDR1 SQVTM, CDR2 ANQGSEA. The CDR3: CSVYTPDSATNEKLFF. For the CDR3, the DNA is TGCAGCGTTTACACCCCCGACAGTGCAACTAATGAAAAACTGTTTTTT. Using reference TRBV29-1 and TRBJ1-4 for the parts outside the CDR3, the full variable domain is SAVISQKPSRDICQRGTSLTIQCQVDSQVTMMFWYRQQPGQSLTLIATANQGSEATYESGFVIDKFPISRPNLTFSTLTVSNMSPEDSSIYLCSVYTPDSATNEKLFFGSGTQLSVL.

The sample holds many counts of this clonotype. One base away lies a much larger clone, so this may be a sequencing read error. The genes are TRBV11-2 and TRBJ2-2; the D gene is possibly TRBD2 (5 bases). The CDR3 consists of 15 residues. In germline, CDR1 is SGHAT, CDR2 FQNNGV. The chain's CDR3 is CASSLEVRGTGEPFF. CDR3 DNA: TGTGCCAGCAGCTTAGAGGTCCGAGGCACCGGGGAGCCGTTTTTT.

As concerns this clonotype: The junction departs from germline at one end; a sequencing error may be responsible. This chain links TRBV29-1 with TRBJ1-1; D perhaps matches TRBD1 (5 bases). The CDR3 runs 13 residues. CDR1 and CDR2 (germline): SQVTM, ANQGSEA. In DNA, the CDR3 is TGCTGGGTTGGTGAAGGGGAGAACACTGAATCTTTCTTT. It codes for CWVGEGENTESFF.

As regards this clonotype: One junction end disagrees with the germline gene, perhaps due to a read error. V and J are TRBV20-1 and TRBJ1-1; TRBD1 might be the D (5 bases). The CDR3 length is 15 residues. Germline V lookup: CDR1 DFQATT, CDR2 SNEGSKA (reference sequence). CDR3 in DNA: TGCAGTGCCACCTTGGAGGGGTCTCTGGACACTGAAGATTTCTTT. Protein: CSATLEGSLDTEDFF.

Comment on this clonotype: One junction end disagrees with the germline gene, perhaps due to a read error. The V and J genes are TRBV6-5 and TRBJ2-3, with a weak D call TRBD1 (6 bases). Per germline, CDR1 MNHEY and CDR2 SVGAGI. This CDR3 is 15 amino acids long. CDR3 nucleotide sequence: TGTGCCAGCAGTTCGGGGCAGGGGAGCACAGATAGGCAGTATTTT. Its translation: CASSSGQGSTDRQYF.

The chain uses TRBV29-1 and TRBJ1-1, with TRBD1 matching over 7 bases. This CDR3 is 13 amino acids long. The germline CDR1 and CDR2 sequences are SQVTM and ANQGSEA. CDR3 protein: CGASAGGDSEAFF. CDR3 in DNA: TGCGGCGCTTCGGCAGGGGGGGACTCTGAAGCTTTCTTT.

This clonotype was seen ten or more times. The CDR3 DNA reads as TGCAGCGCCACAGGGGGCGGTACGCAGTATTTT. This gives the protein CSATGGGTQYF. The rearrangement joins TRBV29-1 to TRBJ2-3, with TRBD1 identical over 9 bases. The J segment lost 8 bases and the V segment lost 7 bases, leaving 4 bases of the junction unmatched. The CDR3 totals 11 residues. Per germline, CDR1 SQVTM and CDR2 ANQGSEA.

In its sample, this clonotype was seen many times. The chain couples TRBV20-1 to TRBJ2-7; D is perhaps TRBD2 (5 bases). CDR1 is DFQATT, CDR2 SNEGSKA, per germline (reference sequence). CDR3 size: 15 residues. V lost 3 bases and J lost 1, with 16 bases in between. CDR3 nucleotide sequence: TGCAGTGCTAGCCCTCAAGTGGGAGAGTCCTACGAGCAGTACTTC. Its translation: CSASPQVGESYEQYF.

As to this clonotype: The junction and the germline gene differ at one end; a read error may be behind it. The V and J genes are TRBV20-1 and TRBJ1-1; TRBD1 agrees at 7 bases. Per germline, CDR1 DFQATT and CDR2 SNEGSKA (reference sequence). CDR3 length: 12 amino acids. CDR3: CSARDRDTEASF. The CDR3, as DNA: TGCAGTGCGCGTGACAGGGACACTGAAGCTTCCTTT.

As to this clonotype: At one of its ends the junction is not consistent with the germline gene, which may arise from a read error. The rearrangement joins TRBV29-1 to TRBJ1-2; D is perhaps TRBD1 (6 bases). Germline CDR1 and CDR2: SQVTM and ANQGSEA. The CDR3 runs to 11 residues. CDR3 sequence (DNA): TGCAGCGTTGACAGGGGCTATGGCTACGCCTTC. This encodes CSVDRGYGYAF.

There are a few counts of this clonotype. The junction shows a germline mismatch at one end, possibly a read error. The CDR3 reads CATSDRDHETQYF. CDR3 nucleotides: TGTGCCACCAGTGACCGGGACCACGAGACCCAGTACTTC. J is TRBJ2-5 and V is TRBV24-1; D possibly matches TRBD1 or TRBD2 (5 bases each). In germline, CDR1 is KGHDR, CDR2 SFDVKD. CDR3 length: 13 amino acids.

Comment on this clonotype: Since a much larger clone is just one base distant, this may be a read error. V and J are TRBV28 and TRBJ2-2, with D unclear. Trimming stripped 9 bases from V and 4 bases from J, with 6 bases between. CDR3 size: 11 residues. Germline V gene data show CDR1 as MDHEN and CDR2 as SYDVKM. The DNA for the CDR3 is TGTGCCAGGAGGTCCACCGGGGAGCTGTTTTTT. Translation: CARRSTGELFF.

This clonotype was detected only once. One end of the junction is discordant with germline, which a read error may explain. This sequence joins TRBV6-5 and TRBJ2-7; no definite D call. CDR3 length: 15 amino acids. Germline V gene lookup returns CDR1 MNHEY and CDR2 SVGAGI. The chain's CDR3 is CASCYSRRETAEEYF. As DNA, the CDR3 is TGTGCCAGCTGTTACTCGAGGCGAGAGACGGCTGAGGAGTACTTC.

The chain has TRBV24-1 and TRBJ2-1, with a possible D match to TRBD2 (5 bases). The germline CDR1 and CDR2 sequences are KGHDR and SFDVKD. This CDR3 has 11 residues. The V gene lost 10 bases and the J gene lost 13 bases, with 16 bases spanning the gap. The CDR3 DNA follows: TGTGCCACAGGGATGGGAGTTGAACAGTTCTTC. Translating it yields CATGMGVEQFF.

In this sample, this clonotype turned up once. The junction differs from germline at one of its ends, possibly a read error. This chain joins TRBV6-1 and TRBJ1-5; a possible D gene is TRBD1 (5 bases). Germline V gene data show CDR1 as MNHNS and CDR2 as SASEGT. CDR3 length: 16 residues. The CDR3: CASSGSGRLAIQPQHF. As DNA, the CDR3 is TGTGCCAGCAGTGGATCAGGGAGGTTGGCAATTCAGCCACAGCATTTT.

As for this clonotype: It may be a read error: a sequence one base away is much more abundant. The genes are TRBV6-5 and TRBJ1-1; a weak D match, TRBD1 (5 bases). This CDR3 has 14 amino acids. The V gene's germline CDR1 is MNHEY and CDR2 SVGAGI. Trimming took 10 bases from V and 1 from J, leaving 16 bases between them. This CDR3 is CATRRGSSNTEAFF. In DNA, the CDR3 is TGTGCCACACGGAGGGGATCCTCGAACACTGAAGCTTTCTTT.

DNA for the CDR3: TGTGCCAGCAGCCCGAGTCGGGGAGAGACCCAGTACTTC. It codes for CASSPSRGETQYF. The chain combines TRBV7-9 with TRBJ2-5; maybe TRBD2 (5 bases). The V end lost 5 bases, the J end lost 4 bases, and 11 bases lay between the germline ends. This CDR3 has 13 residues. Germline CDR1 is SEHNR and CDR2 is FQNEAQ (reference sequence).

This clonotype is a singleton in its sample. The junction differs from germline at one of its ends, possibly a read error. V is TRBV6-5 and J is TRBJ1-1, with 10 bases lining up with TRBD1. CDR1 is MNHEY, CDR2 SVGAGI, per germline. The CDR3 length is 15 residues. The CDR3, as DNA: TGTGCCAGTAGTAAGGGACAGGGGCCCAACACTGAAACTTTCTTT. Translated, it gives CASSKGQGPNTETFF.

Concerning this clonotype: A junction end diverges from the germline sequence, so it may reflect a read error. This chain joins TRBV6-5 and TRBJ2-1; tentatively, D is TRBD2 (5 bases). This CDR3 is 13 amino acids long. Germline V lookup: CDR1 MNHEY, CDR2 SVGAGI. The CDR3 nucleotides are TGTGCCATCAGTTACGGGGTCCTGCATGAACAGTTCTTC. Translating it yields CAISYGVLHEQFF.

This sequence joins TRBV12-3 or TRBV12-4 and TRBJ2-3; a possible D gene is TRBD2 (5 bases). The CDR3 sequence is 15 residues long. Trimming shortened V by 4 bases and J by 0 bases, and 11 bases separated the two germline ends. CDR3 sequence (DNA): TGTGCCAGCAGTTGGGCCAGCGGCAGCACAGATACGCAGTATTTT. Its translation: CASSWASGSTDTQYF.

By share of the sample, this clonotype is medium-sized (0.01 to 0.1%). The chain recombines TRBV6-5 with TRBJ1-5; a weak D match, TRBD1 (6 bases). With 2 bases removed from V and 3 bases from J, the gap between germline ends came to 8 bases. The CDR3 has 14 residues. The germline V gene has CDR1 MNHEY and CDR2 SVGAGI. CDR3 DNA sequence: TGTGCCAGCAGTTACGGACAGTCCAATCAGCCCCAGCATTTT. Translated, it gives CASSYGQSNQPQHF.

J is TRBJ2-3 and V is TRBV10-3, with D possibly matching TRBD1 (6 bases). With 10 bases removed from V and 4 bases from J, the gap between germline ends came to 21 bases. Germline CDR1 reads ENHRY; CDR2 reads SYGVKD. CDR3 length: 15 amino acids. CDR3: CATQNRDGGSDTQYF. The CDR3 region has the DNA TGTGCCACCCAGAACAGGGATGGCGGCTCAGATACGCAGTATTTT.

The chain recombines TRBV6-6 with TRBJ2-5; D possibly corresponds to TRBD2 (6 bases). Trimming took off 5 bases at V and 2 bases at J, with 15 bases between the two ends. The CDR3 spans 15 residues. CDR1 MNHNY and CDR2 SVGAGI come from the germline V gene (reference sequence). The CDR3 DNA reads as TGTGCCAGCAGTCCCCTTTTGCGGGAACAAGAGACCCAGTACTTC. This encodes CASSPLLREQETQYF.

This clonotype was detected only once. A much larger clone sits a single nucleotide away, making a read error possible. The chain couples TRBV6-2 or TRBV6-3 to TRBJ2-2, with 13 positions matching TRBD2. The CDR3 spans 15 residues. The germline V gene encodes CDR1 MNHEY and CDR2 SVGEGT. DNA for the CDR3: TGTGCCGGCAGCACAGGACTAGCGGGAGCCGGGGAGCTGTTGTTT. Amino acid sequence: CAGSTGLAGAGELLF.